This TCR beta chain was documented in a study of OX40 agonist ivuxolimab in advanced cancers. Study-level information: Subjects had a mean age of roughly 57 years, with a range of 23 to 79; less than 90% were male. A history of anti-PD-1, anti-PD-L1 or anti-CTLA-4 therapy was acceptable, and about 37% had some.

The CDR3 runs to 15 residues. With 2 bases removed from V and 4 bases from J, the gap between germline ends came to 12 bases. Germline CDR1 is LNHDA and CDR2 is SQIVND (reference sequence). Some clones are missing from TCRdb's copy, which holds only in-frame ones; the method was immunoSEQ multiplex PCR. Here the sample spans approximately 40,000 clones, less than 90% being singletons. This chain joins TRBV19 and TRBJ1-5; D may be TRBD1 (5 bases). The sample here was CD4+ or CD8+ T cells sorted from blood, taken in a trial of the OX40 agonist ivuxolimab. This receptor was taken from an adult with an advanced solid tumor such as melanoma, head and neck, liver or kidney cancer. Here the CDR3 DNA reads TGTGCCAGTAGTATAACGACAGTCAGGAATCAGCCCCAGCATTTT. Translating it yields CASSITTVRNQPQHF.